Listed below are T cell receptor beta chains from one sample, sequenced in a study of blood T cells in healthy people across ages. TCRdb called the 5' RACE reads again in MiXCR, with one record for every CDR3 protein. The table lists approximately 850,000 distinct CDR3 sequences, 55% to 70% of them singletons. Source material: blood. These receptor sequences come from a man aged 30 to 39 in good health. CDR3s include the opening cysteine and the closing phenylalanine or tryptophan. Fields, in order: CDR3 DNA, CDR3 protein, J gene, V gene, D gene, clone size. D genes are given only for firm matches. The size entry is marked missing in some rows and otherwise reads once, few, many or a size class.

TGCAGTGCTAGTATCCCGGGTGGTGATACGCAGTATTTT | CSASIPGGDTQYF | TRBJ2-3 | TRBV20-1 | . | few
TGCGCCAGCAGCTCGAGCGACAAATCCTACAATGAGCAGTTCTTC | CASSSSDKSYNEQFF | TRBJ2-1 | TRBV5-1 | . | .
TGTGCCAGCGTAAGGGGCCCTACTAAAGAGACCCAGTACTTC | CASVRGPTKETQYF | TRBJ2-5 | TRBV11-2 | . | .
TGTGCCAGTACCGGGACGGTACCCTACGAGCAGTACTTC | CASTGTVPYEQYF | TRBJ2-7 | TRBV2 | . | .
TGTGCCAGCAGCCCCGGGAGGGGATCTGAAGCTTTCTTT | CASSPGRGSEAFF | TRBJ1-1 | TRBV7-9 | . | once
TGCAGCGTTCGGGAAAAGACCCAGTACTTC | CSVREKTQYF | TRBJ2-5 | TRBV29-1 | . | few
TGTGCCAGCAGCGGGGGACAGGGGAATTTGGTGTACTACGAGCAGTACTTC | CASSGGQGNLVYYEQYF | TRBJ2-7 | TRBV7-2 | TRBD1 | .
TGTGCCAGCAGTTTAGCCCCCCCGGGAATTAGCATTCAGTACTTC | CASSLAPPGISIQYF | TRBJ2-4 | TRBV2 | . | .
TGCAGTGCTAACGCCCAGGAGAGGGGGCGGCCCTACGAGCAGTACTTC | CSANAQERGRPYEQYF | TRBJ2-7 | TRBV20-1 | TRBD1 | .
TGTGCCATCAGGGCCTCTAAAGCGGGAGTCACAGATACGCAGTATTTT | CAIRASKAGVTDTQYF | TRBJ2-3 | TRBV10-3 | TRBD2 | .
TGCAGTGCCACGGACGCCGCCGTGGGAATTTCACCCCTCCACTTT | CSATDAAVGISPLHF | TRBJ1-6 | TRBV20-1 | . | few
TGTGCCAGCACCTCACAGATGAACACTGAAGCTTTCTTT | CASTSQMNTEAFF | TRBJ1-1 | TRBV11-2 | . | .
TGTGCCAGCAGTGAATATAGGGGAGGTTCAGAGACCCAGTACTTC | CASSEYRGGSETQYF | TRBJ2-5 | TRBV25-1 | . | .
TGTGCCAGCAGCTTAGTTGGACTAGCGGGCCACGAGCAGTACTTC | CASSLVGLAGHEQYF | TRBJ2-7 | TRBV7-2 | TRBD2 | few
TGCAGTGCCCCCGCTGGCGGAGTCTATGGCTACACCTTC | CSAPAGGVYGYTF | TRBJ1-2 | TRBV20-1 | . | .
TGCGCCAGCAGTCCATCCCGAAACGCTAACGAGCAGTTCTTC | CASSPSRNANEQFF | TRBJ2-1 | TRBV5-1 | . | .
TGTGCTAGCAAGCAGCTAGCGGGAGGGCCACAGACCCAGTACTTC | CASKQLAGGPQTQYF | TRBJ2-5 | TRBV6-5 | TRBD2 | few
TGTGCCAGCAGAGTTTTCCCTCCTGCCACCTACGAGCAGTACTTC | CASRVFPPATYEQYF | TRBJ2-7 | TRBV27 | . | .
TGTGCCAGCAGTTTAGGGCGGACGTACTACGAGCAGTACTTC | CASSLGRTYYEQYF | TRBJ2-7 | TRBV27 | . | few
TGTGCCAGCAGGTTATCCGGGAAAGACGAGCAGTACTTC | CASRLSGKDEQYF | TRBJ2-7 | TRBV7-9 | . | .
TGTGCCAGCAGCCAAGATCCGGTCACGGTAAACACTGAAGCTTTCTTT | CASSQDPVTVNTEAFF | TRBJ1-1 | TRBV3-1 | . | once
TGTGCCAGCAGTTACAGTAGCGGGGGGGGTCATCAGACCCAGTACTTC | CASSYSSGGGHQTQYF | TRBJ2-5 | TRBV6-6 | TRBD2 | few
TGTGCCAGCAGCGTAGGGGTTAGCGGGACCTACTACGAGCAGTACTTC | CASSVGVSGTYYEQYF | TRBJ2-7 | TRBV9 | TRBD2 | .
TGTGCCAGCAGTGAGGGCCTAGCGGGGTACACAGATACGCAGTATTTT | CASSEGLAGYTDTQYF | TRBJ2-3 | TRBV25-1 | TRBD2 | once
TGTGCCAGCAGCCAGCAGGAAAGCTCCTACGAGCAGTACTTC | CASSQQESSYEQYF | TRBJ2-7 | TRBV12-3/TRBV12-4 | . | .
TGCGCCAGCAGCCAAGATCTAGGACTAGCGGGATACAATGAGCAGTTCTTC | CASSQDLGLAGYNEQFF | TRBJ2-1 | TRBV4-3 | TRBD2 | few
TGCAGTGCTAAGCTAGCGGGAGTTTTCCGGACAGATACGCAGTATTTT | CSAKLAGVFRTDTQYF | TRBJ2-3 | TRBV20-1 | TRBD2 | .
TGTGCCAGCAGCCAGACAGGTACGAGCACAGATACGCAGTATTTT | CASSQTGTSTDTQYF | TRBJ2-3 | TRBV4-3 | . | few
TGTGCCTGGACCCAGGGTGGAGAAAACATTCAGTACTTC | CAWTQGGENIQYF | TRBJ2-4 | TRBV30 | . | .
TGTGCCAGCAGCTTCGAGAGTAGCTCCTACGAGCAGTACTTC | CASSFESSSYEQYF | TRBJ2-7 | TRBV7-2 | . | .
TGTGCCAGCGGGAACCGGCCGGGACTCGATGGGGGGGAGACCCAGTACTTC | CASGNRPGLDGGETQYF | TRBJ2-5 | TRBV28 | . | .